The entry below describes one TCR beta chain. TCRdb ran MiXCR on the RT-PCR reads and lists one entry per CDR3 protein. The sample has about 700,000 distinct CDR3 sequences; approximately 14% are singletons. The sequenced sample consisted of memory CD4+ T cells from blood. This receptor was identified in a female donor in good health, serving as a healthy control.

CDR3 residues: CSARDQHREGKYGYTF. Here the CDR3 DNA reads TGCAGTGCTAGAGATCAGCACAGGGAGGGGAAGTATGGCTACACCTTC. The gene calls are TRBV20-1 and TRBJ1-2; perhaps TRBD1 as D (6 bases). CDR3 length equals 16 residues. V lost 0 bases, J lost 5 bases, and 19 bases lay in between. The V gene's germline CDR1 is DFQATT and CDR2 SNEGSKA (reference sequence).